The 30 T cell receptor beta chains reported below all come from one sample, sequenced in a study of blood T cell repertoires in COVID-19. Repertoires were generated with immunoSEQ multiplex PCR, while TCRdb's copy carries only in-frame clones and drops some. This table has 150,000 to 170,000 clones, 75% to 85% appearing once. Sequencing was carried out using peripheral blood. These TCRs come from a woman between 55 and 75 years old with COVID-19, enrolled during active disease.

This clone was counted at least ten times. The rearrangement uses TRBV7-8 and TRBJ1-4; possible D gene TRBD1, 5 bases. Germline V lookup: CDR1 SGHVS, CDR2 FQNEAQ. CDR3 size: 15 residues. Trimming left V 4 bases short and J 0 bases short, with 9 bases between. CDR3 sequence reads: CASSSDRATNEKLFF. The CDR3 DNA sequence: TGTGCCAGCAGCTCCGACAGAGCAACTAATGAAAAACTGTTTTTT.

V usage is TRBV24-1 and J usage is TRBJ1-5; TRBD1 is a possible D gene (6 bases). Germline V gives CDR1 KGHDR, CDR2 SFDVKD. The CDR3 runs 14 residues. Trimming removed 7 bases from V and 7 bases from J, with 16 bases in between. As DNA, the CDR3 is TGTGCCACCAGCGGGGGGGGCGCAGGGCAGCCCCAGCATTTT. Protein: CATSGGGAGQPQHF.

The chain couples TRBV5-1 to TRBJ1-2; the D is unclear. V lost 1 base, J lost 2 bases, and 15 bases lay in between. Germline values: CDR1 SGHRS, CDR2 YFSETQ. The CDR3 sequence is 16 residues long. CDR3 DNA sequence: TGCGCCAGCAGCTTGAGTTATGGCCGCGGCAACTATGGCTACACCTTC. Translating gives CASSLSYGRGNYGYTF.

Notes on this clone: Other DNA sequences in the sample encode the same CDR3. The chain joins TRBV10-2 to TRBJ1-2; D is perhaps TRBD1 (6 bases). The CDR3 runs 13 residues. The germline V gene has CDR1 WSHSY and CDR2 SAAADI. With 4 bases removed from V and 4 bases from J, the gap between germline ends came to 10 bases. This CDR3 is CASSVDRAYGYTF. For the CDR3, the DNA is TGCGCCAGCAGTGTGGACAGAGCCTATGGCTACACCTTC.

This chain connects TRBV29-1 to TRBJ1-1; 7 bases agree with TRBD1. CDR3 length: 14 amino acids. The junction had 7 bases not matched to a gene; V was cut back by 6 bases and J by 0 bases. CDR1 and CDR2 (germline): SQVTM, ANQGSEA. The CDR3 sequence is CSVTKGAVNTEAFF. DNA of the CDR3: TGCAGCGTAACAAAGGGGGCGGTGAACACTGAAGCTTTCTTT.

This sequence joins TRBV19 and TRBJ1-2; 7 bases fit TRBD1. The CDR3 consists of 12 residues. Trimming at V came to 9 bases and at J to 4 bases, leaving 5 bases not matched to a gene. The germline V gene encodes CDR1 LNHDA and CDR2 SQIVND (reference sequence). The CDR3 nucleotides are TGTGCCAGCAGCGACAGGGCCTATGGCTACACCTTC. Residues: CASSDRAYGYTF.

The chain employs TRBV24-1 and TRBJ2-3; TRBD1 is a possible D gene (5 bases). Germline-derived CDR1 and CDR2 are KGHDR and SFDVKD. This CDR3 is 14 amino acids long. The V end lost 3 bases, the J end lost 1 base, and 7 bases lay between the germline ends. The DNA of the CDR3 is TGTGCCACCAGTGATGGGGCGGGCACAGATACGCAGTATTTT. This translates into CATSDGAGTDTQYF.

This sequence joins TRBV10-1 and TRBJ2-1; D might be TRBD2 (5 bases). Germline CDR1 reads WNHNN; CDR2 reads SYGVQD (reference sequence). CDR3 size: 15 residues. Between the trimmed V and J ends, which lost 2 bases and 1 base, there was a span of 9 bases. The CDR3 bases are TGCGCCAGCAGTGAGGCGGAGGCGTCCTACAATGAGCAGTTCTTC. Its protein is CASSEAEASYNEQFF.

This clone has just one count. CDR3 amino acids: CASSELLAAAKNIQYF. DNA for the CDR3: TGTGCCAGCAGTGAACTTTTGGCCGCAGCCAAAAACATTCAGTACTTC. V usage is TRBV6-1 and J usage is TRBJ2-4; D is ambiguous. V lost 2 bases and J 0 bases, leaving 11 bases between the germline ends. CDR1 is MNHNS, CDR2 SASEGT, per germline. The CDR3 is made up of 16 amino acids.

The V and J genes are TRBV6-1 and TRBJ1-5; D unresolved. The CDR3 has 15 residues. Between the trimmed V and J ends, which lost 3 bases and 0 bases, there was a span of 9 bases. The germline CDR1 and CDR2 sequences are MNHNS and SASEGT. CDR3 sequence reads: CASSDVGLSNQPQHF. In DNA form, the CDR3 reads TGTGCCAGCAGTGATGTCGGACTTAGCAATCAGCCCCAGCATTTT.

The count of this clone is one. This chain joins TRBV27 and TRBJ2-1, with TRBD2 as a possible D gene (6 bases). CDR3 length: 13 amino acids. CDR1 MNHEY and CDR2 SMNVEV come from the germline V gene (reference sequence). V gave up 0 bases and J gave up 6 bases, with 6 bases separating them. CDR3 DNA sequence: TGTGCCAGCAGTTTATCCGGGGGCAATGAGCAGTTCTTC. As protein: CASSLSGGNEQFF.

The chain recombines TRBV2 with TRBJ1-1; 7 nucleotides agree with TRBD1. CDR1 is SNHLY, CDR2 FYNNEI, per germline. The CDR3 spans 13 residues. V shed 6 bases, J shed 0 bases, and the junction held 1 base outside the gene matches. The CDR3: CASRGQMNTEAFF. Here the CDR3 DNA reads TGTGCCAGCAGGGGACAGATGAACACTGAAGCTTTCTTT.

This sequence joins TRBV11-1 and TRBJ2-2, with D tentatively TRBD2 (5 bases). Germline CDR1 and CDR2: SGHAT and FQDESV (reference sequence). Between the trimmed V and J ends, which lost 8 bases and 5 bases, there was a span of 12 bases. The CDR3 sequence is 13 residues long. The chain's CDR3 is CASQGLATGELFF. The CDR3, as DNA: TGTGCCAGCCAAGGCCTAGCTACCGGGGAGCTGTTTTTT.

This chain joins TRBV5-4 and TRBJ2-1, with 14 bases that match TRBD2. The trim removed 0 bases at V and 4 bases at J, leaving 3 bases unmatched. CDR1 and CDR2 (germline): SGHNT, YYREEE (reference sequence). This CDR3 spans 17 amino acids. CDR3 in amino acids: CASSLDGLAGGYNEQFF. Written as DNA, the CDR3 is TGTGCCAGCAGCTTGGACGGACTAGCGGGGGGTTACAATGAGCAGTTCTTC.

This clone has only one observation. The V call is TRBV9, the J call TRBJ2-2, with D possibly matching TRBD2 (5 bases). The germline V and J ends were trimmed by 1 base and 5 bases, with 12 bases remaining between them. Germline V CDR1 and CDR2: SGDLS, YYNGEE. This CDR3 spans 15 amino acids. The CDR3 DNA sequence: TGTGCCAGCAGCGTACAGGACTCGGGTACCGGGGAGCTGTTTTTT. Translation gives CASSVQDSGTGELFF.

The CDR3 loop is CASSEELRGNTIYF. In DNA form, the CDR3 reads TGTGCCAGCAGTGAGGAACTACGAGGAAACACCATATATTTT. The rearrangement links TRBV2 to TRBJ1-3; D remains unclear. The CDR3 consists of 14 residues. Trimming cost V 3 bases and J 4 bases, with 10 bases left between them. Germline V CDR1 and CDR2: SNHLY, FYNNEI.

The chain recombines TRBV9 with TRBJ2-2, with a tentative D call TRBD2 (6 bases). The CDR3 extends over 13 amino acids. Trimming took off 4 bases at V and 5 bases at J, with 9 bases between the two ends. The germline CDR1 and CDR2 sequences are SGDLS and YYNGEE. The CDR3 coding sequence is TGTGCCAGCAGCCGTAGCGGAACCGGGGAGCTGTTTTTT. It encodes CASSRSGTGELFF.

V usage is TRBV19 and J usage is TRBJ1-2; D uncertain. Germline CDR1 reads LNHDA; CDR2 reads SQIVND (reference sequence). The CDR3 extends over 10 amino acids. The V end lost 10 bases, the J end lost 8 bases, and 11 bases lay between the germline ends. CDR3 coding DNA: TGTGCCACCAAAGGAGGAGGCTACACCTTC. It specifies CATKGGGYTF.

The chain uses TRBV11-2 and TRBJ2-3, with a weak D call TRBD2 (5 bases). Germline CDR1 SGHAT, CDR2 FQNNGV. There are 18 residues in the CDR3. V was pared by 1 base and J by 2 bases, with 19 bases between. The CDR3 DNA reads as TGTGCCAGCAGCTTAGGGTCCCTGGGCGGGTCACCCACAGATACGCAGTATTTT. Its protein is CASSLGSLGGSPTDTQYF.

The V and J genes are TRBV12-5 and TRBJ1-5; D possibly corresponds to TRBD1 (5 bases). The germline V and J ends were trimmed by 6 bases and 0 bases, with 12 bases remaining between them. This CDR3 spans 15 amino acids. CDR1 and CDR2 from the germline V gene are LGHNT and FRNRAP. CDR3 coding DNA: TGTGCTAGTGGGATTGGGGCATCTAGCAATCAGCCCCAGCATTTT. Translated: CASGIGASSNQPQHF.

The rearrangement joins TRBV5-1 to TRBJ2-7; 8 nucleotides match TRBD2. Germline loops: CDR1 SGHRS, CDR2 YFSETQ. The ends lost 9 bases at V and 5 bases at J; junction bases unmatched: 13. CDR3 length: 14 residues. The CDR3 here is CATRNERESDEQYF. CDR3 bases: TGCGCCACCAGAAACGAGCGGGAGTCGGACGAGCAGTACTTC.

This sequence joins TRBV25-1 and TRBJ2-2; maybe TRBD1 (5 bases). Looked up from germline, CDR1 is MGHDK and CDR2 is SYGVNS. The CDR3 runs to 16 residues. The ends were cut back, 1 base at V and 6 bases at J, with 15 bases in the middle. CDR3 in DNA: TGTGCCAGCAGTGAATCTAGGGGTGTATTTGCCGGGGAGCTGTTTTTT. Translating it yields CASSESRGVFAGELFF. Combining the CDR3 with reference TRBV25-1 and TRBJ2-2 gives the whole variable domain EADIYQTPRYLVIGTGKKITLECSQTMGHDKMYWYQQDPGMELHLIHYSYGVNSTEKGDLSSESTVSRIRTEHFPLTLESARPSHTSQYLCASSESRGVFAGELFFGEGSRLTVL.

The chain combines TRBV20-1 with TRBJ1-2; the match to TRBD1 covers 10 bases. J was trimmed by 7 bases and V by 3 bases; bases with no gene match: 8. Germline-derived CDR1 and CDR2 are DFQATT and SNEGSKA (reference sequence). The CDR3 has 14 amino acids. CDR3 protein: CSASKTGGAIGYTF. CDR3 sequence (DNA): TGCAGTGCTAGTAAGACAGGGGGCGCGATTGGCTACACCTTC.

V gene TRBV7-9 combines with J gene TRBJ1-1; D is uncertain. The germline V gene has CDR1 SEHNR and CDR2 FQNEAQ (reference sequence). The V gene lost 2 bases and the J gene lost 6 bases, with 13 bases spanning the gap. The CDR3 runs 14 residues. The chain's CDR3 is CASSLTGGRSEAFF. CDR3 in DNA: TGTGCCAGCAGCTTAACTGGTGGCAGGTCTGAAGCTTTCTTT.

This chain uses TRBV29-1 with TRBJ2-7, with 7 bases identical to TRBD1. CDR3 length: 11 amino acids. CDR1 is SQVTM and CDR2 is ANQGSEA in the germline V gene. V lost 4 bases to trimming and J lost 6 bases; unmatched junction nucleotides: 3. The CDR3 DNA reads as TGCAGCGTTGGCAGGGGGAGCGAGCAGTACTTC. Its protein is CSVGRGSEQYF.

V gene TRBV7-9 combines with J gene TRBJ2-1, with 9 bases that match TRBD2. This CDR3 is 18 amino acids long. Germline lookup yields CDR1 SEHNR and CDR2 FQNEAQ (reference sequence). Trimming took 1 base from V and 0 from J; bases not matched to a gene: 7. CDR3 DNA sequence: TGTGCCAGCAGCTTAGTTGGACTAGCGATAAGCTCCTACAATGAGCAGTTCTTC. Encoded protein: CASSLVGLAISSYNEQFF.

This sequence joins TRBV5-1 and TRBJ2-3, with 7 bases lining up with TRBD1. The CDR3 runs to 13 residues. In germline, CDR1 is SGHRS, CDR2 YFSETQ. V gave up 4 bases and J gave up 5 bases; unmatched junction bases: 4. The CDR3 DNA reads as TGCGCCAGCAGCCGTGACAGGGTAGATACGCAGTATTTT. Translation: CASSRDRVDTQYF.

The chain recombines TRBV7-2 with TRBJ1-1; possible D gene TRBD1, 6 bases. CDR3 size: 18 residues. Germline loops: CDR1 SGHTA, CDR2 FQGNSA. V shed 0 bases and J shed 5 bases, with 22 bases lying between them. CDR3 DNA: TGTGCCAGCAGCTTAGCGGCAGGGTGGGGGACAAGCAAGACTGAAGCTTTCTTT. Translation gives CASSLAAGWGTSKTEAFF.

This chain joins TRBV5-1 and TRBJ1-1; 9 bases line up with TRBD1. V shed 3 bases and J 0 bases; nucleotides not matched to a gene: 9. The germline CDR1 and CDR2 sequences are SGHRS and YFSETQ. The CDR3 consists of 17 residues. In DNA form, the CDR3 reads TGCGCCAGCAGCTCTCGAGCCGGGACAGGGATGAACACTGAAGCTTTCTTT. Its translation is CASSSRAGTGMNTEAFF.

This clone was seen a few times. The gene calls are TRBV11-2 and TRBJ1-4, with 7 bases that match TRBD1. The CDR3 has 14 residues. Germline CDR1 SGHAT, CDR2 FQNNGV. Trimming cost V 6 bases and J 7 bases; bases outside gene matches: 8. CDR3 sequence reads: CASRTGTYGEKLFF. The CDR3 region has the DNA TGTGCCAGCAGGACAGGGACCTACGGTGAAAAACTGTTTTTT.